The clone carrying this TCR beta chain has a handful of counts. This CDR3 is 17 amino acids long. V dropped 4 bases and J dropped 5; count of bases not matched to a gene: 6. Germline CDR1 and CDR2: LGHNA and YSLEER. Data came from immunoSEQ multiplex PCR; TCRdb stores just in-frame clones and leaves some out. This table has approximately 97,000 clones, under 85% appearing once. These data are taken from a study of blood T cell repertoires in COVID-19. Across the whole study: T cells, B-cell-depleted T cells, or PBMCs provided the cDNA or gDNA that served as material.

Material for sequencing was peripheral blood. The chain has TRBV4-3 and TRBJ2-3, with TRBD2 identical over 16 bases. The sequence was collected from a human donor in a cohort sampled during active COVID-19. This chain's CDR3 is CASSLGTSGGAGDTQYF. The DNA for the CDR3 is TGCGCCAGCAGCCTGGGGACTAGCGGGGGGGCAGGAGATACGCAGTATTTT.